Shown below are 29 T cell receptor beta chains from a single sample sequenced in a study of blood T cell repertoires in COVID-19. Method: immunoSEQ multiplex PCR; TCRdb's copy keeps in-frame clones and lacks some. The table shows approximately 220,000 clones, with 65% to 85% occurring only once. Sequenced material: PBMCs or T cells enriched from blood (not recorded which). Receptors originate from a woman between 40 and 55 years old who had recovered from COVID-19.

This clone was counted at least ten times. The rearrangement uses TRBV5-1 and TRBJ2-5; TRBD2 might be the D (5 bases). The CDR3 runs to 15 residues. Per the germline V gene, CDR1 is SGHRS and CDR2 is YFSETQ. V was cut by 0 bases and J by 1 base, with 10 bases left in between. The CDR3 spells CASSLVRGPQETQYF. The CDR3 nucleotides read TGCGCCAGCAGCTTGGTTCGCGGGCCCCAAGAGACCCAGTACTTC. The full variable domain, completed using reference TRBV5-1 and TRBJ2-5, is KAGVTQTPRYLIKTRGQQVTLSCSPISGHRSVSWYQQTPGQGLQFLFEYFSETQRNKGNFPGRFSGRQFSNSRSEMNVSTLELGDSALYLCASSLVRGPQETQYFGPGTRLLVL.

The chain recombines TRBV7-6 with TRBJ1-1, with a tentative D call TRBD1 (5 bases). There are 16 residues in the CDR3. From germline, CDR1 is SGHVS and CDR2 FNYEAQ. Between the trimmed V and J ends, which lost 5 bases and 1 base, there was a span of 17 bases. For the CDR3, the DNA is TGTGCCAGCAGCAGAGGTACGGGACTTTCGAACACTGAAGCTTTCTTT. This sequence encodes CASSRGTGLSNTEAFF.

V gene TRBV4-1 combines with J gene TRBJ2-7; 9 bases fit TRBD2. Germline-derived CDR1 and CDR2 are MGHRA and YSYEKL. V gave up 0 bases and J gave up 2 bases; unmatched junction bases: 2. This CDR3 contains 15 residues. The CDR3 reads CASSQDVAGAYEQYF. The DNA of the CDR3 is TGCGCCAGCAGCCAAGATGTAGCGGGAGCCTACGAGCAGTACTTC.

V usage is TRBV13 and J usage is TRBJ1-2; 8 nucleotides match TRBD1. CDR3 length: 14 amino acids. V shed 3 bases and J 6 bases; nucleotides not matched to a gene: 6. Germline CDR1 reads PRHDT; CDR2 reads FYEKMQ (reference sequence). This chain's CDR3 is CASSFIETGDGYTF. As DNA, the CDR3 is TGTGCCAGCAGCTTTATTGAGACAGGGGATGGCTACACCTTC.

This chain connects TRBV7-3 to TRBJ2-7; D gene uncertain. Germline V gives CDR1 SGHTA, CDR2 FQGTGA. This CDR3 comprises 13 residues. V was cut by 5 bases and J by 4 bases, with 12 bases left in between. The CDR3 here is CASSIELVYEQYF. DNA of the CDR3: TGTGCCAGCAGCATCGAGTTAGTGTACGAGCAGTACTTC.

V and J are TRBV7-2 and TRBJ2-1; 8 bases fit TRBD2. CDR1 is SGHTA and CDR2 is FQGNSA in the germline V gene. The CDR3 consists of 15 residues. With V trimmed by 2 bases and J by 6 bases, 6 bases remained unmatched. The CDR3 is CASSLWASGRNEQFF. CDR3 bases: TGTGCCAGCAGCTTATGGGCTAGCGGGCGCAATGAGCAGTTCTTC.

V is TRBV2 and J is TRBJ2-2; possibly TRBD1 for D (5 bases). The CDR3 contains 12 residues. Trimming cost V 8 bases and J 5 bases, with 9 bases left between them. The germline V gene encodes CDR1 SNHLY and CDR2 FYNNEI. The CDR3 DNA sequence: TGTGCCAGCGGGCAGGGTACCGGGGAGCTGTTTTTT. Its protein product is CASGQGTGELFF.

This clone was found a few times. The chain has TRBV5-1 and TRBJ1-4; D possibly corresponds to TRBD1 (5 bases). Trimming removed 1 base from V and 7 bases from J, with 5 bases in between. The CDR3 runs to 12 residues. CDR1 is SGHRS and CDR2 is YFSETQ in the germline V gene. This chain's CDR3 is CASSLRGEKLFF. CDR3 nucleotides: TGCGCCAGCAGCTTGAGGGGTGAAAAACTGTTTTTT. Looking up the rest from reference TRBV5-1 and TRBJ1-4 gives the full variable domain: KAGVTQTPRYLIKTRGQQVTLSCSPISGHRSVSWYQQTPGQGLQFLFEYFSETQRNKGNFPGRFSGRQFSNSRSEMNVSTLELGDSALYLCASSLRGEKLFFGSGTQLSVL.

This chain connects TRBV30 to TRBJ2-1; a weak D match, TRBD2 (5 bases). The CDR3 is 11 amino acids. Deletions cut 3 bases from V and 10 bases from J, with 10 bases between. Germline loops: CDR1 GTSNPN, CDR2 SVGIG (reference sequence). CDR3 in DNA: TGTGCCTGGAGCCCTAGAGGGGAGCAGTTCTTC. This codes for CAWSPRGEQFF.

The chain joins TRBV2 to TRBJ1-4; a weak D match, TRBD1 (6 bases). The germline V and J ends were trimmed by 6 bases and 0 bases, with 14 bases remaining between them. Per germline, CDR1 SNHLY and CDR2 FYNNEI. The CDR3 covers 16 residues. CDR3 residues: CASRRQELATNEKLFF. Here the CDR3 DNA reads TGTGCCAGCAGAAGACAGGAACTCGCAACTAATGAAAAACTGTTTTTT.

The chain carries TRBV6-2 or TRBV6-3 and TRBJ1-5; unclear D gene. Germline CDR1 reads MNHEY; CDR2 reads SVGEGT. The CDR3 sequence is 14 residues long. Trimming left V 2 bases short and J 4 bases short, with 9 bases between. The CDR3 spells CASSYGGGNQPQHF. In DNA form, the CDR3 reads TGTGCCAGCAGTTACGGCGGTGGAAATCAGCCCCAGCATTTT.

This sequence joins TRBV7-9 and TRBJ1-1; D perhaps matches TRBD1 (5 bases). Trimming took off 2 bases at V and 5 bases at J, with 12 bases between the two ends. The germline V gene encodes CDR1 SEHNR and CDR2 FQNEAQ (reference sequence). CDR3 length equals 14 residues. CDR3 sequence reads: CASSLSGGDTEAFF. CDR3 DNA: TGTGCCAGCAGCTTATCCGGGGGAGATACTGAAGCTTTCTTT.

V and J are TRBV19 and TRBJ2-2; 13 positions match TRBD2. V lost 6 bases to trimming and J lost 7 bases; unmatched junction nucleotides: 8. The CDR3 runs to 16 residues. CDR1 LNHDA and CDR2 SQIVND come from the germline V gene (reference sequence). In DNA, the CDR3 is TGTGCCAGTAGGCAACTAGCGGGAGGGCCTAGCGGGGAGCTGTTTTTT. Amino acids: CASRQLAGGPSGELFF.

This chain links TRBV11-3 with TRBJ2-4, with 10 nucleotides matching TRBD1. The CDR3 is made up of 15 amino acids. In germline, CDR1 is SGHNT, CDR2 YENEEA. Unmatched junction bases numbered 5, after V lost 5 bases and J lost 4 bases. The CDR3 protein is CASSPGGQGKNIQYF. CDR3 bases: TGTGCCAGCAGCCCTGGGGGACAGGGGAAAAACATTCAGTACTTC.

This clone was found a few times. The chain links TRBV5-6 to TRBJ1-2; D is ambiguous. Trimming took 2 bases from V and 2 from J, leaving 7 bases between them. The CDR3 runs to 13 residues. Germline V gene lookup returns CDR1 SGHDT and CDR2 YYEEEE. CDR3 protein: CASSLSPNYGYTF. CDR3 in DNA: TGTGCCAGCAGCTTAAGCCCGAACTATGGCTACACCTTC. Complete variable domain (other parts from reference TRBV5-6 and TRBJ1-2): DAGVTQSPTHLIKTRGQQVTLRCSPKSGHDTVSWYQQALGQGPQFIFQYYEEEERQRGNFPDRFSGHQFPNYSSELNVNALLLGDSALYLCASSLSPNYGYTFGSGTRLTVV.

The chain combines TRBV5-1 with TRBJ1-1; a weak D match, TRBD1 (6 bases). The CDR3 spans 15 residues. Trimming stripped 4 bases from V and 1 base from J, with 14 bases between. Germline V gene sequence: CDR1 SGHRS, CDR2 YFSETQ. The CDR3 is CASSGTGTRNTEAFF. CDR3 bases: TGCGCCAGCAGCGGGACCGGGACAAGGAACACTGAAGCTTTCTTT.

The chain links TRBV2 to TRBJ2-7; D not resolved. CDR1 is SNHLY and CDR2 is FYNNEI in the germline V gene. This CDR3 contains 13 residues. V lost 3 bases and J lost 1, with 7 bases in between. CDR3 sequence: CASSESPSYEQYV. In DNA, the CDR3 is TGTGCCAGCAGTGAGTCTCCTTCCTACGAGCAGTACGTC.

The sample holds many counts of this clone. CDR3 protein: CASSLAFGGGETQYF. The CDR3 bases are TGCGCCAGCAGCTTGGCCTTCGGGGGTGGGGAGACCCAGTACTTC. This chain uses TRBV5-1 with TRBJ2-5; tentative D call: TRBD2 (6 bases). Germline V gives CDR1 SGHRS, CDR2 YFSETQ. The CDR3 consists of 15 residues. Deletions cut 0 bases from V and 5 bases from J, with 14 bases between.

V gene TRBV18 combines with J gene TRBJ1-5; TRBD1 matches 7 bases. Germline values: CDR1 KGHSH, CDR2 LQKENI. This CDR3 contains 15 residues. Germline trimming cut 3 bases from V and 4 bases from J; bases unmatched to any gene: 6. The CDR3 loop reads CASSPVTGLNQPQHF. Here the CDR3 DNA reads TGTGCCAGCTCACCCGTGACAGGGTTGAATCAGCCCCAGCATTTT. Full variable domain (rest looked up from reference TRBV18 and TRBJ1-5): NAGVMQNPRHLVRRRGQEARLRCSPMKGHSHVYWYRQLPEEGLKFMVYLQKENIIDESGMPKERFSAEFPKEGPSILRIQQVVRGDSAAYFCASSPVTGLNQPQHFGDGTRLSIL.

J is TRBJ1-2 and V is TRBV2; D gene unclear. Germline assignment: CDR1 SNHLY and CDR2 FYNNEI. The CDR3 has 14 amino acids. V gave up 4 bases and J gave up 0 bases, with 9 bases separating them. Written as DNA, the CDR3 is TGTGCCAGCAGTGTTAGTCAATCTAACTATGGCTACACCTTC. Translating gives CASSVSQSNYGYTF. The full variable domain, rest sourced from reference TRBV2 and TRBJ1-2, is EPEVTQTPSHQVTQMGQEVILRCVPISNHLYFYWYRQILGQKVEFLVSFYNNEISEKSEIFDDQFSVERPDGSNFTLKIRSTKLEDSAMYFCASSVSQSNYGYTFGSGTRLTVV.

The chain couples TRBV2 to TRBJ1-3; D might be TRBD1 (5 bases). Per germline, CDR1 SNHLY and CDR2 FYNNEI. The CDR3 length is 14 residues. The V and J ends lost 5 bases and 6 bases respectively, with 14 bases between them. CDR3 loop: CASSPTDTKNTIYF. CDR3 DNA: TGTGCCAGCAGTCCAACGGACACGAAAAACACCATATATTTT. Supplemented by reference TRBV2 and TRBJ1-3, the full variable domain reads EPEVTQTPSHQVTQMGQEVILRCVPISNHLYFYWYRQILGQKVEFLVSFYNNEISEKSEIFDDQFSVERPDGSNFTLKIRSTKLEDSAMYFCASSPTDTKNTIYFGEGSWLTVV.

The chain uses TRBV5-5 and TRBJ1-1; D might be TRBD1 (6 bases). Trimming pared 7 bases from V and 7 bases from J, leaving 17 bases between. The CDR3 consists of 13 residues. CDR1 and CDR2 from the germline V gene are SGHKS and YYEKEE (reference sequence). The chain's CDR3 is CASGWTTGLEAFF. As DNA, the CDR3 is TGTGCCAGCGGATGGACCACAGGGCTTGAAGCTTTCTTT.

This sequence joins TRBV12-5 and TRBJ2-3; D ambiguous. The CDR3 sequence is 13 residues long. The V gene's germline CDR1 is LGHNT and CDR2 FRNRAP. Trimming stripped 1 base from V and 2 bases from J, with 4 bases between. The CDR3 DNA follows: TGTGCTAGTGGTTTGGCCCTCACAGATACGCAGTATTTT. Translating gives CASGLALTDTQYF.

The rearrangement uses TRBV2 and TRBJ1-2, with D possibly being TRBD1 (6 bases). Germline V gene sequence: CDR1 SNHLY, CDR2 FYNNEI. This CDR3 contains 13 residues. Trimming shortened V by 7 bases and J by 4 bases, and 13 bases separated the two germline ends. The CDR3 coding sequence is TGTGCCAGCACCGGACAGACAACCTATGGCTACACCTTC. Translation gives CASTGQTTYGYTF.

This clone appeared a single time. This sample also contains other DNA sequences that code for the same CDR3. The chain joins TRBV12-3 or TRBV12-4 to TRBJ1-1, with 7 bases that match TRBD1. Germline trimming cut 5 bases from V and 6 bases from J; bases unmatched to any gene: 6. The CDR3 has 13 amino acids. The CDR3 nucleotides are TGTGCCAGCAGTCTTAGACAGGGCTCTGAAGCTTTCTTT. It encodes CASSLRQGSEAFF.

V is TRBV20-1 and J is TRBJ1-5; D gene uncertain. Germline values: CDR1 DFQATT, CDR2 SNEGSKA (reference sequence). The germline V and J ends were trimmed by 3 bases and 3 bases, with 12 bases remaining between them. This CDR3 has 14 amino acids. CDR3 protein: CSASSRQINQPQHF. In DNA, the CDR3 is TGCAGTGCTAGTTCGAGGCAAATCAATCAGCCCCAGCATTTT.

The rearrangement uses TRBV24-1 and TRBJ1-5; D might be TRBD1 (6 bases). This CDR3 has 13 residues. The ends were cut back, 5 bases at V and 5 bases at J, with 9 bases in the middle. Germline values: CDR1 KGHDR, CDR2 SFDVKD. CDR3 in amino acids: CATSGQDYQPQHF. The CDR3 region has the DNA TGTGCCACCAGTGGACAGGATTATCAGCCCCAGCATTTT.

This clone was found once. The chain carries TRBV9 and TRBJ2-1; D not resolved. Per germline, CDR1 SGDLS and CDR2 YYNGEE. With 0 bases removed from V and 0 bases from J, the gap between germline ends came to 7 bases. The CDR3 sequence is 15 residues long. This CDR3 is CASSVASYSYNEQFF. DNA of the CDR3: TGTGCCAGCAGCGTAGCTAGTTACTCCTACAATGAGCAGTTCTTC.

The chain carries TRBV11-3 and TRBJ2-5; 9 positions agree with TRBD1. This CDR3 is built from 15 residues. V was clipped by 5 bases and J by 9 bases; unmatched bases: 13. Germline CDR1 is SGHNT and CDR2 is YENEEA. The CDR3 DNA is TGTGCCAGCAGCAGACAGGGGGGGCCCGGGGCGGCCCAGTACTTC. As protein: CASSRQGGPGAAQYF. The variable domain in full, completed from reference TRBV11-3 and TRBJ2-5, reads EAGVVQSPRYKIIEKKQPVAFWCNPISGHNTLYWYLQNLGQGPELLIRYENEEAVDDSQLPKDRFSAERLKGVDSTLKIQPAELGDSAVYLCASSRQGGPGAAQYFGPGTRLLVL.